These T cell receptor beta chains were read from a single sample in a study of OX40 agonist ivuxolimab in advanced cancers. Assay used: immunoSEQ multiplex PCR; TCRdb lists only in-frame clones, some missing. Among roughly 49,000 clones listed, about 80% were seen once. Sequenced material: CD4+ or CD8+ T cells sorted from blood, taken in a trial of the OX40 agonist ivuxolimab. These receptors all come from an adult with an advanced solid tumor such as melanoma, head and neck, liver or kidney cancer. CDR3s include the opening cysteine and the closing phenylalanine or tryptophan. Each record gives: clone size, V gene, J gene, D gene, CDR3 protein, CDR3 DNA. A D gene is named only where the DNA matches it firmly. Clone size is shown for a subset of rows, as once, few, many or a class of expanded clone.

>.|TRBV7-2|TRBJ2-1|.
CASSGTPLNEQFF
TGTGCCAGCAGCGGGACTCCCCTCAATGAGCAGTTCTTC
>.|TRBV5-1|TRBJ2-1|TRBD1
CASSAQGQGEYNEQFF
TGCGCCAGCAGCGCCCAGGGACAGGGGGAATACAATGAGCAGTTCTTC
>.|TRBV25-1|TRBJ1-5|.
CASSEWEAQPQHF
TGTGCCAGCAGTGAATGGGAGGCTCAGCCCCAGCATTTT
>.|TRBV5-4|TRBJ1-4|.
CASSSDVINEKLFF
TGTGCCAGCAGCTCGGACGTTATTAATGAAAAACTGTTTTTT
>.|TRBV15|TRBJ2-1|TRBD1
CATSRGQGVPSSYNEQFF
TGTGCCACCAGCAGAGGGCAGGGGGTCCCAAGCTCCTACAATGAGCAGTTCTTC
>.|TRBV6-5|TRBJ2-5|.
CASSLWGYQETQYF
TGTGCCAGCAGTCTGTGGGGGTACCAAGAGACCCAGTACTTC
>.|TRBV9|TRBJ1-1|.
CASSIQGDTEAFF
TGTGCCAGCAGCATACAGGGAGACACTGAAGCTTTCTTT
>.|TRBV7-2|TRBJ1-1|.
CASSPMLVTANTEAFF
TGTGCCAGCAGCCCCATGTTAGTTACAGCGAACACTGAAGCTTTCTTT
>.|TRBV11-2|TRBJ2-1|.
CASSLVAEYNEQFF
TGTGCCAGCAGCTTAGTTGCAGAATACAATGAGCAGTTCTTC
>few|TRBV5-1|TRBJ2-1|TRBD2
CASSPSTSGSSYNEQFF
TGCGCCAGCAGCCCGAGCACTAGCGGGAGCTCCTACAATGAGCAGTTCTTC
>.|TRBV11-2|TRBJ1-2|.
CASSLGLGARGYTF
TGTGCCAGCAGCTTAGGGTTGGGGGCGCGGGGCTACACCTTC
>.|TRBV7-9|TRBJ2-1|.
CASSPLGTGNNEQFF
TGTGCCAGCAGCCCATTAGGGACGGGTAACAATGAGCAGTTCTTC
>.|TRBV5-1|TRBJ2-3|.
CASSLGDAEITDTQYF
TGCGCCAGCAGCCTCGGGGATGCAGAAATCACAGATACGCAGTATTTT
>.|TRBV7-6|TRBJ2-7|.
CASSLTSGRQYF
TGTGCCAGCAGCTTAACGAGCGGGCGGCAGTACTTC
>.|TRBV19|TRBJ1-2|TRBD1
CASSTRTGGNYGYTF
TGTGCCAGTAGTACCCGGACAGGGGGGAACTATGGCTACACCTTC
>.|TRBV11-3|TRBJ2-7|TRBD2
CASSLVSGRAYEQYF
TGTGCCAGCAGCTTAGTTAGCGGGAGGGCCTACGAGCAGTACTTC
>few|TRBV7-9|TRBJ2-7|TRBD1
CASSDGGWTGGSYEQYF
TGTGCCAGCAGCGACGGGGGATGGACAGGGGGCTCCTACGAGCAGTACTTC
>.|TRBV5-1|TRBJ2-1|TRBD1
CASSTGQGDNNEQFF
TGCGCCAGCAGCACGGGACAGGGTGATAACAATGAGCAGTTCTTC
>.|TRBV10-2|TRBJ1-1|.
CASALSTEAFF
TGCGCCAGTGCTTTGAGCACTGAAGCTTTCTTT
>once|TRBV7-2|TRBJ2-7|.
CASSNPASSGEQYF
TGTGCCAGCAGCAACCCGGCTAGTTCTGGCGAGCAGTACTTC
>.|TRBV14|TRBJ2-3|.
CASSQAGDLWDTQYF
TGTGCCAGCAGCCAAGCGGGGGATTTATGGGATACGCAGTATTTT
>.|TRBV4-1|TRBJ2-5|.
CASSQGPGRETQYF
TGCGCCAGCAGCCAGGGCCCGGGCCGGGAGACCCAGTACTTC
>once|TRBV5-1|TRBJ1-1|.
CASSPAQGYTEAFF
TGCGCCAGCAGCCCCGCCCAGGGGTACACTGAAGCTTTCTTT
>.|TRBV5-6|TRBJ2-1|.
CASSLSYLEQFF
TGTGCCAGCAGCTTGTCGTACCTAGAGCAGTTCTTC
>.|TRBV2|TRBJ2-7|TRBD2
CASSEVAGLSYEQYF
TGTGCCAGCAGTGAAGTAGCGGGACTGTCCTACGAGCAGTACTTC
>.|TRBV2|TRBJ2-7|TRBD2
CASRERIAGDREQYF
TGTGCCAGCAGGGAGAGGATAGCGGGAGATCGGGAGCAGTACTTC
>many|TRBV19|TRBJ1-1|.
CASSITENTEAFF
TGTGCCAGTAGTATTACAGAGAACACTGAAGCTTTCTTT
>.|TRBV2|TRBJ1-5|.
CASSTDSGDQPQHF
TGTGCCAGCAGTACTGATTCCGGGGATCAGCCCCAGCATTTT
>.|TRBV18|TRBJ2-1|TRBD2
CASSQLEPGLDAREQFF
TGTGCCAGCTCACAGCTAGAACCGGGACTAGACGCTCGTGAGCAGTTCTTC
>.|TRBV11-3|TRBJ2-3|TRBD2
CASSPGGAQYF
TGTGCCAGCAGCCCGGGGGGGGCGCAGTATTTT
>.|TRBV19|TRBJ1-1|TRBD1
CASSIFGTANTEAFF
TGTGCCAGTAGTATCTTTGGGACAGCAAACACTGAAGCTTTCTTT
>once|TRBV11-2|TRBJ2-1|TRBD2
CASSSRRPGLAPYNEQFF
TGTGCCAGCAGCTCCCGAAGGCCGGGACTAGCCCCATACAATGAGCAGTTCTTC
>.|TRBV19|TRBJ2-7|.
CASREGGEYEQYF
TGTGCCAGTAGAGAGGGGGGAGAGTACGAGCAGTACTTC
>.|TRBV6-5|TRBJ1-2|.
CASSTDLEGYTF
TGTGCCAGCAGCACCGACCTTGAGGGCTACACCTTC
>.|TRBV29-1|TRBJ1-2|.
CSVNTGYPNYGYTF
TGCAGCGTTAACACAGGGTACCCTAACTATGGCTACACCTTC
>.|TRBV4-3|TRBJ2-1|TRBD1
CASSQVGQGAGDEQFF
TGCGCCAGCAGCCAAGTAGGTCAGGGGGCGGGCGATGAGCAGTTCTTC
>.|TRBV19|TRBJ1-6|.
CASSIIRSPLLTTSLSLHF
TGTGCCAGTAGTATCATTAGATCCCCACTATTGACGACCAGTTTATCCCTCCACTTT
>once|TRBV7-6|TRBJ1-5|.
CASGTGGNQPQHF
TGTGCCAGCGGGACTGGGGGGAATCAGCCCCAGCATTTT
>few|TRBV7-8|TRBJ2-4|.
CASSSQGGENIQYF
TGTGCCAGCAGCTCCCAGGGTGGGGAAAACATTCAGTACTTC
>.|TRBV7-9|TRBJ2-3|TRBD1
CASSFVDRPTDTQYF
TGTGCCAGCAGTTTCGTGGACAGGCCGACAGATACGCAGTATTTT
>.|TRBV9|TRBJ2-1|TRBD2
CASSFSGRNNEQFF
TGTGCCAGCAGCTTCAGCGGGAGAAACAATGAGCAGTTCTTC
>.|TRBV29-1|TRBJ2-1|.
CSVVSVSGSSYNEQFF
TGCAGCGTTGTTTCGGTTAGCGGAAGCTCCTACAATGAGCAGTTCTTC
>.|TRBV11-2|TRBJ1-2|TRBD1
CASSLASTGGYTF
TGTGCCAGCAGCTTAGCCTCGACAGGGGGCTACACCTTC
>.|TRBV7-9|TRBJ2-2|.
CASSRATPTGELFF
TGTGCCAGCAGTCGCGCGACTCCCACCGGGGAGCTGTTTTTT
>few|TRBV20-1|TRBJ1-1|.
CSSARDTEAFF
TGCAGTTCTGCCCGGGACACTGAAGCTTTCTTT
>.|TRBV29-1|TRBJ2-1|TRBD2
CSGTSPDYNEQFF
TGCAGCGGGACTAGCCCAGACTACAATGAGCAGTTCTTC
>.|TRBV29-1|TRBJ1-2|.
CSVPDRSRDYGYTF
TGCAGCGTTCCTGACAGAAGTCGGGACTATGGCTACACCTTC
>.|TRBV29-1|TRBJ1-6|.
CSVADSGNSPLHF
TGCAGCGTAGCGGACAGTGGGAATTCACCCCTCCACTTT
>.|TRBV6-6|TRBJ1-6|TRBD1
CASTRQGNSPLHF
TGTGCCAGCACTCGACAGGGTAATTCACCCCTCCACTTT
>.|TRBV2|TRBJ2-7|.
CASRTDYEQYF
TGTGCCAGCAGGACTGACTACGAGCAGTACTTC
>.|TRBV7-9|TRBJ2-7|.
CASSLEIGDYEQYF
TGTGCCAGCAGCTTAGAGATCGGGGACTACGAGCAGTACTTC
>.|TRBV7-2|TRBJ1-2|.
CASSFRGAGSGYTF
TGTGCCAGCAGCTTCAGGGGCGCAGGCAGCGGCTACACCTTC
>.|TRBV19|TRBJ2-1|.
CASSPPLGAEQFF
TGTGCCAGTAGCCCCCCGCTGGGTGCTGAGCAGTTCTTC
>.|TRBV30|TRBJ2-7|.
CAWSVRAYEQYF
TGTGCCTGGAGTGTAAGGGCCTACGAGCAGTACTTC
>.|TRBV7-2|TRBJ1-2|.
CASSLDPGGANTF
TGTGCCAGCAGCCTAGACCCCGGGGGGGCAAACACCTTC
>once|TRBV11-2|TRBJ2-2|.
CASSHRRNGELFF
TGTGCCAGCAGCCACCGTCGTAACGGGGAGCTGTTTTTT
>.|TRBV7-8|TRBJ2-7|.
CASSLPQGLINEQYF
TGTGCCAGCAGCCTCCCACAGGGTTTGATTAACGAGCAGTACTTC